This T cell receptor (beta chain) was obtained from a study of molecular identifiers for immune sequencing clone quantification. This clonotype was seen repeatedly, ten times or more. TCRdb ran MiXCR on the PCR reads and lists one entry per CDR3 protein. Of approximately 90,000 distinct CDR3 sequences in the sample, 21% were seen once. Deletions cut 5 bases from V and 4 bases from J, with 10 bases between. This CDR3 contains 13 residues. The germline V gene has CDR1 SGHTA and CDR2 FQGNSA. Sequencing was performed on naive CD8+ T cells from blood, with Jurkat cell RNA spiked in. Subset in this sample: FACS-sorted CD8+CD4-CCR7+CD45RA+ naive T cells. The gene calls are TRBV7-2 and TRBJ2-3, with TRBD1 as a possible D gene (6 bases). This clonotype was obtained from a human donor in good health. Some libraries in this study had Jurkat cell RNA spiked in. The CDR3 loop reads CASSPGTPDTQYF. CDR3 DNA sequence: TGTGCCAGCAGCCCCGGGACACCAGATACGCAGTATTTT.